Reported below is one T cell receptor (beta chain). These data are taken from a study of blood T cell repertoires in COVID-19. Background on the study: Spain, Italy and the United States supplied samples that represented acute and convalescent COVID-19. PBMCs, B-cell-depleted T cells, or T cells were the source of the cDNA or gDNA that made up the material.

The CDR3 runs 13 residues. V lost 5 bases to trimming and J lost 5 bases, with 10 bases between them. Germline lookup yields CDR1 SEHNR and CDR2 FQNEAQ (reference sequence). Per the study methods: Using reference gene primer amplification, nucleated cell counts were estimated. Profiled with immunoSEQ multiplex PCR; TCRdb holds only in-frame clones, not every one. D and trimming were read from the DNA, whereas the V and J calls and clone size are those reported in that table. This sample has approximately 100,000 clones, with approximately 89% found just once. The clonotype originates from a man in his fifties or sixties with acute or convalescent COVID-19. Sequencing was done on a sample of peripheral blood. The V gene is TRBV7-9, the J gene TRBJ2-1; no clear D gene. The CDR3 reads CASSPIEHNEQFF. The CDR3 nucleotides read TGTGCCAGCAGCCCTATTGAGCACAATGAGCAGTTCTTC.